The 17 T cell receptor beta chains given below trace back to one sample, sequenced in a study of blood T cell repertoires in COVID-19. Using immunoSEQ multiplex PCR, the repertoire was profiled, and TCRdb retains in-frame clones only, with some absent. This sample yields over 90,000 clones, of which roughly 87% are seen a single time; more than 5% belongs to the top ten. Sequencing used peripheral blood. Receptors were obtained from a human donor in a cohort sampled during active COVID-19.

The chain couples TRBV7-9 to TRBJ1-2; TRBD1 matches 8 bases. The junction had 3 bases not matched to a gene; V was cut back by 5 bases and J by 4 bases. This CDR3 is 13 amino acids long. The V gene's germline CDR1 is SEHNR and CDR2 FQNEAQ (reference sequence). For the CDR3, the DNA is TGTGCCAGCAGCCTCACAGGGGGCTATGGCTACACCTTC. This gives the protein CASSLTGGYGYTF. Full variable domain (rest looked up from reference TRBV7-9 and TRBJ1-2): DTGVSQNPRHKITKRGQNVTFRCDPISEHNRLYWYRQTLGQGPEFLTYFQNEAQLEKSRLLSDRFSAERPKGSFSTLEIQRTEQGDSAMYLCASSLTGGYGYTFGSGTRLTVV.

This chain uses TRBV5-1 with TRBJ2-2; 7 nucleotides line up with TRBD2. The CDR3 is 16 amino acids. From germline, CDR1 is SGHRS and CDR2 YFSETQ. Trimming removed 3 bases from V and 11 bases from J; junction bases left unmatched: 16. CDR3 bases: TGCGCCAGCAGCTCCGGGACTAACTACGGCCGGGGAGAGCTGTTTTTT. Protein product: CASSSGTNYGRGELFF.

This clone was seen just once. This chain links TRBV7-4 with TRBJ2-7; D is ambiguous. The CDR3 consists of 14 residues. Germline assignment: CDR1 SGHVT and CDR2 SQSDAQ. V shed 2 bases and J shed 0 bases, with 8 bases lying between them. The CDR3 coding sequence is TGTGCCAGCAGCTTATTAGCAGCCTCCTACGAGCAGTACTTC. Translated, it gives CASSLLAASYEQYF.

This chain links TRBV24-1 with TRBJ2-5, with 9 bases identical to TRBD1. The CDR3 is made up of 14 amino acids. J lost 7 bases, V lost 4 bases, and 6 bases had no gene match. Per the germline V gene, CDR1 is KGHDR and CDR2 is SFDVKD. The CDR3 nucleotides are TGTGCCACCAGTGACTCTGAGGACAGGGGGACCCAGTACTTC. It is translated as CATSDSEDRGTQYF.

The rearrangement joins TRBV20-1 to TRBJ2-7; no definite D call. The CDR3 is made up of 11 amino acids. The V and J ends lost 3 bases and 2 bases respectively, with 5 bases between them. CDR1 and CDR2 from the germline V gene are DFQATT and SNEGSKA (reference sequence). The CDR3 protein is CSASSPYEQYF. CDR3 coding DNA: TGCAGTGCTAGCAGTCCCTACGAGCAGTACTTC.

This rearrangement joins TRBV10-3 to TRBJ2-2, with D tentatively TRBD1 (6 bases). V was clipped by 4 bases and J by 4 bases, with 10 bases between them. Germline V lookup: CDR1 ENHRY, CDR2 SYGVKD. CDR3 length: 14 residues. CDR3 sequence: CAISGPGATGELFF. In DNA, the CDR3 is TGTGCCATCAGTGGGCCAGGGGCCACCGGGGAGCTGTTTTTT.

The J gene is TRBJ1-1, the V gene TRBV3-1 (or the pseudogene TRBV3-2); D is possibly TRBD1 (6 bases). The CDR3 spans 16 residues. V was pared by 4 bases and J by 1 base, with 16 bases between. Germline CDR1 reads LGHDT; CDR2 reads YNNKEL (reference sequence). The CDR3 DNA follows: TGTGCCAGCAGCCCTCTTTCAGGGGTTCGGAACACTGAAGCTTTCTTT. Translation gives CASSPLSGVRNTEAFF.

CDR3 DNA sequence: TGTGCCACCACCGGGACAGGGGGTGACACTGAAGCTTTCTTT. It encodes CATTGTGGDTEAFF. V and J are TRBV19 and TRBJ1-1; 11 positions match TRBD1. There are 14 residues in the CDR3. V shed 10 bases, J shed 3 bases, and the junction held 7 bases outside the gene matches. Germline V gene data show CDR1 as LNHDA and CDR2 as SQIVND (reference sequence).

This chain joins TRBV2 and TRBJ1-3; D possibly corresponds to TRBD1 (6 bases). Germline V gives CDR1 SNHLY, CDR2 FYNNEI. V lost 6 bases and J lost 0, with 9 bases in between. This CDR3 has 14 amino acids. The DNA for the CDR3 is TGTGCCAGCAGCGGACAGTACTCTGGAAACACCATATATTTT. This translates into CASSGQYSGNTIYF.

In DNA, the CDR3 is TGTGCCAGCAGCTTAGAACAGAATCAGCCCCAGCATTTT. Translation: CASSLEQNQPQHF. The chain combines TRBV7-9 with TRBJ1-5; no clear D gene. The V gene lost 1 base and the J gene lost 4 bases, with 5 bases spanning the gap. Germline CDR1 reads SEHNR; CDR2 reads FQNEAQ (reference sequence). This CDR3 spans 13 amino acids.

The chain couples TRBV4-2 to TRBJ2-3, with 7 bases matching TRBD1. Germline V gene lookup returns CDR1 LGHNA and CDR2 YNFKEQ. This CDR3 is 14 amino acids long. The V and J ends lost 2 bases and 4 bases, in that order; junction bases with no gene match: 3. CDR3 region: CASSQRQGPDTQYF. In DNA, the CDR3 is TGTGCCAGCAGCCAACGACAGGGTCCAGATACGCAGTATTTT.

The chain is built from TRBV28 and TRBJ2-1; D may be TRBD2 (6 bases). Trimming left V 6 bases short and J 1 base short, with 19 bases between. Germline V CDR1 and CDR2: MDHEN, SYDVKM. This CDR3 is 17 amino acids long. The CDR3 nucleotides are TGTGCCAGCAGCTATACCCCCGGAGGAGGGTCCTACAATGAGCAGTTCTTC. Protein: CASSYTPGGGSYNEQFF.

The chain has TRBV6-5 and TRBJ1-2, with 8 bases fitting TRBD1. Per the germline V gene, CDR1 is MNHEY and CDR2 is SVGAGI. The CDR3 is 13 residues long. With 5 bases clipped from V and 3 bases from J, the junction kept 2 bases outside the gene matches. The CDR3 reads CASSRQGYYGYTF. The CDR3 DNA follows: TGTGCCAGCAGTCGACAGGGGTACTATGGCTACACCTTC.

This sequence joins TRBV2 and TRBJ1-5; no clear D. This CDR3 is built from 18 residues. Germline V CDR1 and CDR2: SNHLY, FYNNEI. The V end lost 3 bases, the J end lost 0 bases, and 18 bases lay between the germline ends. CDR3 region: CASSDRPRVSGSNQPQHF. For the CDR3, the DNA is TGTGCCAGCAGTGACAGACCCCGCGTTTCGGGTAGCAATCAGCCCCAGCATTTT.

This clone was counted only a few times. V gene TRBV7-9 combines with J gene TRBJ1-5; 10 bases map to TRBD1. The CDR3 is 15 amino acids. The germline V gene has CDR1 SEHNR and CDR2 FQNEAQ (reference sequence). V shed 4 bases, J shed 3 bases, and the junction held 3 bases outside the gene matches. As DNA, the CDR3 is TGTGCCAGCAGCTGGGGACAGGGGAACAATCAGCCCCAGCATTTT. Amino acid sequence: CASSWGQGNNQPQHF.

The CDR3 spells CASSPHSGGSYEQYF. The CDR3 coding sequence is TGTGCCAGCAGTCCCCATAGCGGGGGGTCATACGAGCAGTACTTC. This sequence joins TRBV28 and TRBJ2-7, with TRBD2 matching over 10 bases. Trimming took 5 bases from V and 4 from J; bases not matched to a gene: 8. Germline values: CDR1 MDHEN, CDR2 SYDVKM. CDR3 length: 15 amino acids.

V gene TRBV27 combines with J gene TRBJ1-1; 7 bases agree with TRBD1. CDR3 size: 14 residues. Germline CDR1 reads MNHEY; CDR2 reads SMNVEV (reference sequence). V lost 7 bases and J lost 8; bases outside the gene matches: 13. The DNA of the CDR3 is TGTGCCAGCACCCTTCGAGGGACAGCAGGGGAAGCTTTCTTT. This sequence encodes CASTLRGTAGEAFF.